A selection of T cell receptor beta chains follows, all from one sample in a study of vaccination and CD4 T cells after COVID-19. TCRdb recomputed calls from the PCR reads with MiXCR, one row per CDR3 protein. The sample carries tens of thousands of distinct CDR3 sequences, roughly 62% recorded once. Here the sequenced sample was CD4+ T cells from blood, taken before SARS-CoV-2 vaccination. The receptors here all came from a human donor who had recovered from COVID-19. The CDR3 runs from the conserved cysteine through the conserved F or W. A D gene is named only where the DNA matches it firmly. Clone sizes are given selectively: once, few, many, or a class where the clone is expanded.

cdr3_nt: TGTGCCAGTAGTATGGACACGAGCTCCTATAATTCACCCCTCCACTTT
cdr3_aa: CASSMDTSSYNSPLHF
clone_size: .
v_call: TRBV19
d_call: .
j_call: TRBJ1-6

cdr3_nt: TGCAGTGCTAGGCTGGTGGAGGGCGCCGACTACGAGCAGTACTTC
cdr3_aa: CSARLVEGADYEQYF
clone_size: .
v_call: TRBV20-1
d_call: .
j_call: TRBJ2-7

cdr3_nt: TGTGCCAGCAGTTTGGGACACTCCAACACTGAAGCTTTCTTT
cdr3_aa: CASSLGHSNTEAFF
clone_size: few
v_call: TRBV12-3/TRBV12-4
d_call: .
j_call: TRBJ1-1

cdr3_nt: TGTGCCAGCTCAGAGAGAGGAAATCAGCCCCAGCATTTT
cdr3_aa: CASSERGNQPQHF
clone_size: .
v_call: TRBV6-1
d_call: .
j_call: TRBJ1-5

cdr3_nt: TGTGCCATCAGTGAAGACCGGGAGGCAAACATTCAGTACTTC
cdr3_aa: CAISEDREANIQYF
clone_size: .
v_call: TRBV10-3
d_call: TRBD2
j_call: TRBJ2-4

cdr3_nt: TGTGCCAGCAGCGAGAGAGGGGACGCTTATGGCTACACCTTC
cdr3_aa: CASSERGDAYGYTF
clone_size: .
v_call: TRBV6-1
d_call: .
j_call: TRBJ1-2

cdr3_nt: TGTGCCAACGGGGACAGGGTCAATCAGCCCCAGCATTTT
cdr3_aa: CANGDRVNQPQHF
clone_size: few
v_call: TRBV5-4
d_call: TRBD1
j_call: TRBJ1-5

cdr3_nt: TGCAGAGTCTTTAAGGGCACTGAAGCTTTCTTT
cdr3_aa: CRVFKGTEAFF
clone_size: .
v_call: TRBV20-1
d_call: .
j_call: TRBJ1-1

cdr3_nt: TGTGCCAGCAGCCCCCCCAACAGGGGCTACGGCTACACCTTC
cdr3_aa: CASSPPNRGYGYTF
clone_size: .
v_call: TRBV28
d_call: TRBD1
j_call: TRBJ1-2

cdr3_nt: TGTGCCAGCAGCTCGGCCTCCAGGAGCTACACCTTC
cdr3_aa: CASSSASRSYTF
clone_size: .
v_call: TRBV7-9
d_call: .
j_call: TRBJ1-2

cdr3_nt: TGTGCCACCAGCAGAGAGAGGATTTTGGCCCGGAGCACAGATACGCAGTATTTT
cdr3_aa: CATSRERILARSTDTQYF
clone_size: few
v_call: TRBV15
d_call: .
j_call: TRBJ2-3

cdr3_nt: TGTGCCAGCAGTTACTCGAGTGGGCTAGCGGGAGGCTCCTACGAGCAGTACTTC
cdr3_aa: CASSYSSGLAGGSYEQYF
clone_size: few
v_call: TRBV6-5
d_call: TRBD2
j_call: TRBJ2-7

cdr3_nt: TGTGCCAGCAGCGGGGCCATAGGGACAGTGCACAATCAGCCCCAGCATTTT
cdr3_aa: CASSGAIGTVHNQPQHF
clone_size: few
v_call: TRBV6-1
d_call: TRBD1
j_call: TRBJ1-5

cdr3_nt: TGTGCCAGCAGCTTCTCGGCAGGTCCATACTATGGCTACACCTTC
cdr3_aa: CASSFSAGPYYGYTF
clone_size: .
v_call: TRBV7-9
d_call: .
j_call: TRBJ1-2

cdr3_nt: TGCAGTGCTAGTTTTCAGGGTAGTCAGCCCCAGCATTTT
cdr3_aa: CSASFQGSQPQHF
clone_size: .
v_call: TRBV20-1
d_call: .
j_call: TRBJ1-5

cdr3_nt: TGCAGTGCTAGCTCACCAGGTCTACTGATAAGCTCCTATAATTCACCCCTCCACTTT
cdr3_aa: CSASSPGLLISSYNSPLHF
clone_size: .
v_call: TRBV20-1
d_call: .
j_call: TRBJ1-6

cdr3_nt: TGTGCCAGCAGTCCCCTGACAGGGCTCAATCAGCCCCAGCATTTT
cdr3_aa: CASSPLTGLNQPQHF
clone_size: .
v_call: TRBV6-1
d_call: TRBD1
j_call: TRBJ1-5

cdr3_nt: TGTGCCAGCAGCAAAGACAGGGCTTCCCTTTATGGCTACACCTTC
cdr3_aa: CASSKDRASLYGYTF
clone_size: .
v_call: TRBV7-2
d_call: TRBD1
j_call: TRBJ1-2

cdr3_nt: TGCAGTGCTAGAGACCTAAAAATAAAAGGGCTAGCGGGAGGTGAGCAGTACTTC
cdr3_aa: CSARDLKIKGLAGGEQYF
clone_size: .
v_call: TRBV20-1
d_call: TRBD2
j_call: TRBJ2-7

cdr3_nt: TGCAGTGCTTCCCTAGCGGGAGGGCCGAACGAGCAGTACTTC
cdr3_aa: CSASLAGGPNEQYF
clone_size: .
v_call: TRBV20-1
d_call: TRBD2
j_call: TRBJ2-7

cdr3_nt: TGTGCCAGCAGTTTTAAGCATGAGCAGTTCTTC
cdr3_aa: CASSFKHEQFF
clone_size: .
v_call: TRBV12-3/TRBV12-4
d_call: .
j_call: TRBJ2-1

cdr3_nt: TGTGCCAGTAGTATCGACCGGGACAGCTATGGCTACACCTTC
cdr3_aa: CASSIDRDSYGYTF
clone_size: .
v_call: TRBV19
d_call: TRBD1
j_call: TRBJ1-2

cdr3_nt: TGCAGTGCTAGAGGGGGGCCTATACTTTCCTACGAGCAGTACTTC
cdr3_aa: CSARGGPILSYEQYF
clone_size: .
v_call: TRBV20-1
d_call: .
j_call: TRBJ2-7

cdr3_nt: TGTGCCAGCAGGTACACCAGGGGAGCACGAAACCCTCATGACACCTCGAGGGGCTACACCTTC
cdr3_aa: CASRYTRGARNPHDTSRGYTF
clone_size: .
v_call: TRBV28
d_call: .
j_call: TRBJ1-2

cdr3_nt: TGTGCCAGTAGTACGACACCATCAAATCAGCCCCAGCATTTT
cdr3_aa: CASSTTPSNQPQHF
clone_size: few
v_call: TRBV19
d_call: .
j_call: TRBJ1-5

cdr3_nt: TGTGCCAGTAGCCTAGCCTCGGGAGAGACCCAGTACTTC
cdr3_aa: CASSLASGETQYF
clone_size: .
v_call: TRBV19
d_call: .
j_call: TRBJ2-5

cdr3_nt: TGTGCCAGTAGTACGGACAGGGGGCGGCGGGCTGAAGCTTTCTTT
cdr3_aa: CASSTDRGRRAEAFF
clone_size: .
v_call: TRBV19
d_call: TRBD1
j_call: TRBJ1-1

cdr3_nt: TGTGCCAGCAGTTACGCGGACAAGACGATTCAGTACTTC
cdr3_aa: CASSYADKTIQYF
clone_size: .
v_call: TRBV6-5
d_call: .
j_call: TRBJ2-4

cdr3_nt: TGTGCCAGCAGTAAGGGCAGGGTCGGAGAGACCCAGTACTTC
cdr3_aa: CASSKGRVGETQYF
clone_size: .
v_call: TRBV12-3/TRBV12-4
d_call: .
j_call: TRBJ2-5

cdr3_nt: TGTGCCAGCAGTTTTAGGACTCCTACCTATACGCAGTATTTT
cdr3_aa: CASSFRTPTYTQYF
clone_size: .
v_call: TRBV27
d_call: .
j_call: TRBJ2-3

cdr3_nt: TGTGCCTGGATTTGGGGCAGGGGGAAGAACACCATATATTTT
cdr3_aa: CAWIWGRGKNTIYF
clone_size: once
v_call: TRBV30
d_call: TRBD1
j_call: TRBJ1-3

cdr3_nt: TGTGCCAGCAGCCAAGGTCTGGTCCGCCCATCCTACGAGCAGTACTTC
cdr3_aa: CASSQGLVRPSYEQYF
clone_size: .
v_call: TRBV7-2
d_call: .
j_call: TRBJ2-7

cdr3_nt: TGTGCCAGCAGCCACCCGGTCAGCTCTGGAAACACCATATATTTT
cdr3_aa: CASSHPVSSGNTIYF
clone_size: .
v_call: TRBV6-1
d_call: .
j_call: TRBJ1-3

cdr3_nt: TGTGCCATCGGTCCGGGGATTTACTCTGGCTACACCTTC
cdr3_aa: CAIGPGIYSGYTF
clone_size: few
v_call: TRBV28
d_call: .
j_call: TRBJ1-2

cdr3_nt: TGTGCCAGCAGTTTCACGGGGGGTGAGACCCAGTACTTC
cdr3_aa: CASSFTGGETQYF
clone_size: .
v_call: TRBV27
d_call: TRBD2
j_call: TRBJ2-5

cdr3_nt: TGTGCCAGCTCACCAACCGCCAGCACAGATACGCAGTATTTT
cdr3_aa: CASSPTASTDTQYF
clone_size: .
v_call: TRBV18
d_call: .
j_call: TRBJ2-3

cdr3_nt: TGCAGTGCTCTAACCTTAGGGGGGCCGGACAATGAGCAGTTCTTC
cdr3_aa: CSALTLGGPDNEQFF
clone_size: .
v_call: TRBV20-1
d_call: .
j_call: TRBJ2-1

cdr3_nt: TGTGCCAGTGGTATGGGCCAGATCAATCAGCCCCAGCATTTT
cdr3_aa: CASGMGQINQPQHF
clone_size: .
v_call: TRBV6-1
d_call: .
j_call: TRBJ1-5

cdr3_nt: TGCAGTGCCGAAGGACTAGCGGCCTACAATGAGCAGTTCTTC
cdr3_aa: CSAEGLAAYNEQFF
clone_size: .
v_call: TRBV20-1
d_call: TRBD2
j_call: TRBJ2-1

cdr3_nt: TGTGCCAGTAGTCCCATTACAGGGGGCATTCTGAAAGCTTTCTTT
cdr3_aa: CASSPITGGILKAFF
clone_size: few
v_call: TRBV19
d_call: TRBD1
j_call: TRBJ1-1

cdr3_nt: TGTGCCAGCAGTGAAACCCGGGCAGGGGGCTTGTACACCTTC
cdr3_aa: CASSETRAGGLYTF
clone_size: few
v_call: TRBV2
d_call: TRBD1
j_call: TRBJ1-2

cdr3_nt: TGTGCCAGCAGCTCACCGGGGTTTGGGGAAAAACTGTTTTTT
cdr3_aa: CASSSPGFGEKLFF
clone_size: .
v_call: TRBV11-2
d_call: .
j_call: TRBJ1-4

cdr3_nt: TGTGCCAGCACATTATCCGGCGCCCTTGGTTTCTTT
cdr3_aa: CASTLSGALGFF
clone_size: .
v_call: TRBV12-3/TRBV12-4
d_call: .
j_call: TRBJ1-1